This note documents a single T cell receptor (beta chain) sequence. These data come from a study of blood T cell repertoires in COVID-19. About the study: Sites in the United States, Italy and Spain provided acute and convalescent COVID-19 samples.

This table comes from immunoSEQ multiplex PCR, and its TCRdb copy is limited to in-frame clones, with some not included. Here the sample spans about 150,000 clones, approximately 86% being singletons. The CDR3 totals 16 residues. Trimming cost V 5 bases and J 0 bases; bases outside gene matches: 7. Germline assignment: CDR1 LNHDA and CDR2 SQIVND (reference sequence). The receptor was isolated from an older man with acute or convalescent COVID-19. V gene TRBV19 combines with J gene TRBJ2-3, with 8 positions matching TRBD2. Source material: peripheral blood. DNA of the CDR3: TGTGCCAGTAGTTTACCGGGACTAGGGAGCACAGATACGCAGTATTTT. Translating it yields CASSLPGLGSTDTQYF.